The entry that follows covers one T cell receptor beta chain sequence. This entry belongs to a study of blood T cell repertoires in COVID-19. V trimming: 1 base; J trimming: 7 bases; junction bases outside the gene matches: 4. Germline assignment: CDR1 SGHNT and CDR2 YENEEA. This CDR3 has 15 amino acids. Clones were read by immunoSEQ multiplex PCR, and TCRdb kept only the in-frame ones, dropping some. The sample comprises 150,000 to 200,000 clones, around 85% of which are singletons, and roughly 1.1% rests with the top ten. This receptor was obtained from a man in his sixties who had recovered from COVID-19. Sequenced material: peripheral blood. The chain uses TRBV11-3 and TRBJ1-6, with TRBD1 identical over 7 bases. The CDR3 here is CASSLGGGGNSPLHF. CDR3 bases: TGTGCCAGCAGCTTAGGAGGAGGGGGCAATTCACCCCTCCACTTT.